This TCR beta chain was obtained from a study of blood T cells in healthy people across ages. Trimming at V came to 5 bases and at J to 4 bases, leaving 6 bases not matched to a gene. The CDR3 has 17 amino acids. Germline V gene lookup returns CDR1 SEHNR and CDR2 FQNEAQ (reference sequence). This clonotype was recorded a few times. The antigen remains unidentified. The authors ran a second PCR of roughly 6 to 11 cycles using a sample-barcoded 5' primer and a J-beta primer mix. TCRdb re-derived calls from the 5' RACE reads in MiXCR, one entry per CDR3 protein. The data contain about 1.7 million distinct CDR3 sequences, roughly 30% of them seen just once; the ten biggest clones take up 7.7%. Study-level findings and limits: Diversity was estimated from one million T cells, and these estimates were considered underestimates. Strong correlation linked observed beta diversity and percent naive T cells. PBMC samples, being unsorted, prevented any conclusive comparison of naive and antigen-experienced cells.

The V gene is TRBV7-9, the J gene TRBJ2-2; 14 nucleotides agree with TRBD2. Input material: blood. The origin of this receptor is a woman between 25 and 40 years old in good health. CDR3 sequence: CASSGGTSGSVTGELFF. The CDR3 bases are TGTGCCAGCAGCGGAGGGACTAGCGGGAGTGTCACCGGGGAGCTGTTTTTT.